The 23 T cell receptor beta chains reported below all come from one sample, sequenced in a study of radiotherapy plus CTLA-4 blockade in lung cancer. Assay: immunoSEQ multiplex PCR; the TCRdb copy retains only in-frame clones and omits some. The data show over 100,000 clones, 81% seen once. The sample here was peripheral blood, taken from a patient treated with radiotherapy plus ipilimumab. The receptor source for this set is a human donor with non-small cell lung cancer that progressed on radiotherapy plus ipilimumab. Some clones in this sample may be carry-over from other donors' samples.

The chain recombines TRBV9 with TRBJ1-1; TRBD1 might be the D (5 bases). The ends were cut back, 3 bases at V and 0 bases at J, with 9 bases in the middle. Per the germline V gene, CDR1 is SGDLS and CDR2 is YYNGEE. CDR3 size: 14 residues. CDR3 sequence: CASSGQPLNTEAFF. The CDR3 nucleotides are TGTGCCAGCAGCGGACAGCCCCTGAACACTGAAGCTTTCTTT.

CDR3 in amino acids: CASSLEGPRYGYTF. The DNA for the CDR3 is TGCGCCAGCAGCTTGGAGGGACCCCGCTATGGCTACACCTTC. The rearrangement links TRBV5-1 to TRBJ1-2, with D perhaps TRBD1 (5 bases). Trimming removed 0 bases at V and 4 bases at J, with 10 bases between. CDR1 and CDR2 (germline): SGHRS, YFSETQ. The CDR3 is 14 amino acids.

The chain combines TRBV5-1 with TRBJ2-3, with 7 bases matching TRBD2. The CDR3 runs 15 residues. Germline lookup yields CDR1 SGHRS and CDR2 YFSETQ. The V segment lost 0 bases and the J segment 2 bases; nucleotides outside the gene matches: 3. Written as DNA, the CDR3 is TGCGCCAGCAGCTTGGTTGCGGGAGCCACAGATACGCAGTATTTT. This translates into CASSLVAGATDTQYF.

The V call is TRBV23-1, the J call TRBJ1-5; no clear D. Being an ORF, TRBV23-1 has a function that is uncertain. V was clipped by 4 bases and J by 4 bases, with 11 bases between them. The CDR3 runs to 14 residues. CDR3: CASSPPMGNQPQHF. In nucleotides, the CDR3 is TGCGCCAGCAGTCCCCCTATGGGTAATCAGCCCCAGCATTTT.

This sequence joins TRBV9 and TRBJ1-5, with D perhaps matching TRBD1 (6 bases). Per the germline V gene, CDR1 is SGDLS and CDR2 is YYNGEE. The CDR3 runs 15 residues. The V gene lost 4 bases and the J gene lost 3 bases, with 14 bases spanning the gap. The CDR3 region is CASSKQGYANQPQHF. In nucleotides, the CDR3 is TGTGCCAGCAGCAAACAGGGATACGCCAATCAGCCCCAGCATTTT. Combining the CDR3 with reference TRBV9 and TRBJ1-5 gives the whole variable domain DSGVTQTPKHLITATGQRVTLRCSPRSGDLSVYWYQQSLDQGLQFLIQYYNGEERAKGNILERFSAQQFPDLHSELNLSSLELGDSALYFCASSKQGYANQPQHFGDGTRLSIL.

The rearrangement joins TRBV7-8 to TRBJ2-1; 11 bases are a match to TRBD2. The germline CDR1 and CDR2 sequences are SGHVS and FQNEAQ. The CDR3 is 14 residues long. J lost 15 bases, V lost 1 base, and 8 bases had no gene match. DNA of the CDR3: TGTGCCAGCAGCTTAGTAGCTAGCGGGGGGAATGTGTTCTTC. Protein: CASSLVASGGNVFF.

V and J are TRBV28 and TRBJ1-2; 12 bases align to TRBD1. V dropped 2 bases and J dropped 7; count of bases not matched to a gene: 8. The CDR3 is 16 amino acids. CDR1 and CDR2 (germline): MDHEN, SYDVKM. This CDR3 reads CASSLPPGQGALGYTF. The CDR3 nucleotides read TGTGCCAGCAGTTTACCACCGGGACAGGGGGCGCTTGGCTACACCTTC.

The genes are TRBV7-8 and TRBJ2-2, with TRBD1 as a possible D gene (5 bases). The CDR3 runs to 15 residues. V lost 3 bases to trimming and J lost 6 bases, with 14 bases between them. CDR1 is SGHVS and CDR2 is FQNEAQ in the germline V gene. The CDR3 loop reads CASSFVDTLAGELFF. CDR3 in DNA: TGTGCCAGCAGCTTCGTGGACACATTGGCCGGGGAGCTGTTTTTT.

The V gene is TRBV5-4, the J gene TRBJ2-3, with D unresolved. V was trimmed by 2 bases and J by 4 bases, leaving 11 bases between them. This CDR3 is 14 amino acids long. The germline gives CDR1 SGHNT, CDR2 YYREEE (reference sequence). The CDR3 region is CASSFFVNADTQYF. CDR3 bases: TGTGCCAGCAGCTTTTTTGTTAACGCAGATACGCAGTATTTT.

V is TRBV28 and J is TRBJ1-3; TRBD1 matches at 9 bases. Germline assignment: CDR1 MDHEN and CDR2 SYDVKM. The CDR3 extends over 17 amino acids. V lost 5 bases, J lost 3 bases, and 11 bases stayed unmatched. CDR3 DNA sequence: TGTGCCAGCAGTCCACCCGGACAGGGGCCAAATGGAAACACCATATATTTT. Translation gives CASSPPGQGPNGNTIYF.

This rearrangement joins TRBV5-4 to TRBJ2-1; D may match TRBD1 or TRBD2 (5 bases each). There are 14 residues in the CDR3. From germline, CDR1 is SGHNT and CDR2 YYREEE (reference sequence). V lost 0 bases and J lost 6, with 10 bases in between. The CDR3 is CASSLGRGVNEQFF. CDR3 DNA: TGTGCCAGCAGCTTGGGCCGGGGCGTCAATGAGCAGTTCTTC.

The CDR3 spells CASSFNIAGVSYEQYF. The CDR3 DNA sequence: TGCGCCAGCAGCTTCAATATAGCGGGGGTCTCCTACGAGCAGTACTTC. The chain employs TRBV5-1 and TRBJ2-7, with 9 nucleotides matching TRBD2. The length of the CDR3 is 16 residues. In germline, CDR1 is SGHRS, CDR2 YFSETQ. J was trimmed by 0 bases and V by 2 bases; bases with no gene match: 6.

The V call is TRBV21-1, the J call TRBJ1-5. TRBV21-1 is a pseudogene segment. The CDR3 has 15 residues. The CDR3 sequence is CASRAGRISNQPQHF. CDR3 in DNA: TGTGCCAGCAGGGCGGGACGGATTAGCAATCAGCCCCAGCATTTT.

This clone was counted only a few times. This chain uses TRBV9 with TRBJ1-2; the D is unclear. The CDR3 loop spans 12 amino acids. Germline V lookup: CDR1 SGDLS, CDR2 YYNGEE. Between the trimmed V and J ends, which lost 3 bases and 4 bases, there was a span of 7 bases. DNA for the CDR3: TGTGCCAGCAGCGAGCCCCTCTATGGCTACACCTTC. This gives the protein CASSEPLYGYTF.

The rearrangement joins TRBV28 to TRBJ2-2; D unclear. CDR1 MDHEN and CDR2 SYDVKM come from the germline V gene. Trimming removed 2 bases from V and 0 bases from J, with 13 bases in between. The CDR3 runs 17 residues. Here the CDR3 reads CASSLGLGRTNTGELFF. The CDR3, as DNA: TGTGCCAGCAGTTTAGGCCTGGGCAGGACGAACACCGGGGAGCTGTTTTTT.

The chain recombines TRBV6-5 with TRBJ2-7, with TRBD2 as a possible D gene (6 bases). V was trimmed by 7 bases and J by 2 bases, leaving 12 bases between them. The CDR3 contains 13 residues. Per germline, CDR1 MNHEY and CDR2 SVGAGI. The DNA of the CDR3 is TGTGCCAGCATGCGAGCGGGTCCCTACGAGCAGTACTTC. It is translated as CASMRAGPYEQYF.

The rearrangement uses TRBV7-6 and TRBJ1-1; no clear D gene. CDR1 and CDR2 (germline): SGHVS, FNYEAQ. The V gene lost 5 bases and the J gene lost 4 bases, with 17 bases spanning the gap. The CDR3 spans 15 residues. The CDR3 is CASSLPSGGVTEAFF. CDR3 bases: TGTGCCAGCAGCCTACCCTCGGGAGGAGTCACTGAAGCTTTCTTT.

The V call is TRBV7-3, the J call TRBJ1-1; TRBD1 agrees at 7 bases. Germline values: CDR1 SGHTA, CDR2 FQGTGA. The CDR3 contains 13 residues. Unmatched junction bases numbered 2, after V lost 5 bases and J lost 2 bases. DNA for the CDR3: TGTGCCAGCAGCCGGGACAGTAACACTGAAGCTTTCTTT. Its translation is CASSRDSNTEAFF.

V and J are TRBV9 and TRBJ1-1, with TRBD1 as a possible D gene (6 bases). Trimming left V 0 bases short and J 4 bases short, with 7 bases between. Per the germline V gene, CDR1 is SGDLS and CDR2 is YYNGEE. This CDR3 has 13 amino acids. DNA of the CDR3: TGTGCCAGCAGCGTAGGGGGGGCCACTGAAGCTTTCTTT. This translates into CASSVGGATEAFF.

This clone was recorded once. This chain uses TRBV15 with TRBJ2-7; D is perhaps TRBD1 or TRBD2 (5 bases each). V lost 9 bases, J lost 6 bases, and 21 bases lay in between. Germline values: CDR1 LNHNV, CDR2 YYDKDF (reference sequence). This CDR3 is 14 amino acids long. The CDR3: CATSGRQIGSEQYF. The CDR3 DNA sequence: TGTGCCACGTCAGGGAGACAGATAGGGTCCGAGCAGTACTTC.

V and J are TRBV7-3 and TRBJ1-2, with unresolved D. Germline lookup yields CDR1 SGHTA and CDR2 FQGTGA. V was trimmed by 4 bases and J by 5 bases, leaving 8 bases between them. This CDR3 contains 12 residues. The CDR3: CASSSEAYGYTF. For the CDR3, the DNA is TGTGCCAGCAGCTCCGAGGCTTATGGCTACACCTTC.

This clone appeared a few times. The J gene is TRBJ1-1, the V gene TRBV13; 8 bases fit TRBD1. V shed 5 bases, J shed 0 bases, and the junction held 5 bases outside the gene matches. The CDR3 has 15 residues. The V gene's germline CDR1 is PRHDT and CDR2 FYEKMQ (reference sequence). This chain's CDR3 is CASSLTTGVNTEAFF. CDR3 DNA: TGTGCCAGCAGCCTGACGACAGGGGTGAACACTGAAGCTTTCTTT.

This chain joins TRBV7-2 and TRBJ1-2; D unresolved. Germline V gene data show CDR1 as SGHTA and CDR2 as FQGNSA. Trimming took 4 bases from V and 4 from J, leaving 10 bases between them. This CDR3 is 13 amino acids long. The CDR3: CASSSTPSYGYTF. The CDR3 DNA is TGTGCCAGCAGCTCAACGCCCTCCTATGGCTACACCTTC. Filled out from reference TRBV7-2 and TRBJ1-2, the complete variable domain reads GAGVSQSPSNKVTEKGKDVELRCDPISGHTALYWYRQSLGQGLEFLIYFQGNSAPDKSGLPSDRFSAERTGGSVSTLTIQRTQQEDSAVYLCASSSTPSYGYTFGSGTRLTVV.